The T cell receptor (beta chain) described here comes from a study of cytomegalovirus exposure and HLA in healthy donors. This clone was picked up one time. Its specificity is not known. Losses at the gene ends were 6 bases for V and 4 bases for J; bases not matched to a gene: 7. The CDR3 has 14 amino acids. Looked up from germline, CDR1 is MNHNY and CDR2 is SVGAGI (reference sequence). The PCR ran on 60 Vbeta and 13 Jbeta primers. Using immunoSEQ multiplex PCR, the repertoire was profiled, and TCRdb retains in-frame clones only, with some absent. The profile shows some 200,000 clones, around 76% of them singletons. Overall study findings and caveats: Later, TCR association rates were found to vary by HLA locus, highest for DRB1 and lowest for HLA-C. Earlier analysis looked at TCR beta V segments, and most were productive about 90% or about 30% of the time.

Material: PBMCs. V gene TRBV6-6 combines with J gene TRBJ1-1, with TRBD1 identical over 8 bases. The source of this sequence is a woman between 25 and 40 years old in good health and CMV-seropositive. As DNA, the CDR3 is TGTGCCAGCAGCTCGATAACAGGGGGCACTGAAGCTTTCTTT. Translated, it gives CASSSITGGTEAFF.